One sample yielded the 15 T cell receptor beta chains listed below, sequenced in a study of T cell responses to AZD1222 COVID-19 vaccine. Sequenced by immunoSEQ multiplex PCR; TCRdb stores in-frame clones only, minus some. The sample contains 70,000 or so clones, around 74% of which appear only once. The sequencing used peripheral blood, collected on day 0 of MenACWY control vaccination. The source is an adult in good health.

In this sample, this clone turned up a few times. The sample carries other DNA sequences with the same CDR3. J is TRBJ1-3 and V is TRBV30, with D uncertain. Trimming took 5 bases from V and 2 from J, leaving 4 bases between them. Germline-derived CDR1 and CDR2 are GTSNPN and SVGIG (reference sequence). The CDR3 is 11 amino acids. The CDR3 DNA reads as TGTGCCTGGGCCCCTGGAAACACCATATATTTT. Translating it yields CAWAPGNTIYF.

V gene TRBV6-6 combines with J gene TRBJ1-2, with D unresolved. Trimming cost V 4 bases and J 4 bases, with 16 bases left between them. Germline CDR1 and CDR2: MNHNY and SVGAGI (reference sequence). This CDR3 spans 15 amino acids. The CDR3 is CASSFGVVKSYGYTF. The CDR3 DNA follows: TGTGCCAGCAGTTTTGGAGTGGTGAAGAGCTATGGCTACACCTTC.

The chain combines TRBV4-3 with TRBJ1-2; D might be TRBD1 (6 bases). This CDR3 comprises 15 residues. Germline assignment: CDR1 LGHNA and CDR2 YSLEER. Between the trimmed V and J ends, which lost 0 bases and 8 bases, there was a span of 16 bases. The chain's CDR3 is CASSQDLQGIGGYTF. Here the CDR3 DNA reads TGCGCCAGCAGCCAAGACCTACAGGGTATTGGGGGCTACACCTTC.

The CDR3 reads CSASQTGQGIQPQHF. CDR3 DNA sequence: TGCAGTGCTAGTCAGACGGGACAGGGTATTCAGCCCCAGCATTTT. The chain uses TRBV20-1 and TRBJ1-5; 9 nucleotides line up with TRBD1. Germline assignment: CDR1 DFQATT and CDR2 SNEGSKA (reference sequence). Trimming cost V 3 bases and J 6 bases; bases outside gene matches: 9. The CDR3 is made up of 15 amino acids.

J is TRBJ2-3 and V is TRBV28; D may be TRBD2 (6 bases). The ends were cut back, 4 bases at V and 11 bases at J, with 16 bases in the middle. The CDR3 is 13 amino acids. Germline V CDR1 and CDR2: MDHEN, SYDVKM. This CDR3 is CASSSPGESRQYF. In DNA form, the CDR3 reads TGTGCCAGCAGTTCGCCGGGGGAGAGCCGGCAGTATTTT.

This chain connects TRBV30 to TRBJ1-5; possibly TRBD1 for D (5 bases). The germline V gene has CDR1 GTSNPN and CDR2 SVGIG (reference sequence). The CDR3 sequence is 14 residues long. V lost 2 bases to trimming and J lost 1 base, with 9 bases between them. The CDR3 sequence is CAWSKQASNQPQHF. The CDR3 bases are TGTGCCTGGAGTAAACAGGCGAGCAATCAGCCCCAGCATTTT.

This clone was picked up a small number of times. V and J are TRBV5-6 and TRBJ2-7; 8 bases map to TRBD1. Unmatched junction bases numbered 9, after V lost 4 bases and J lost 6 bases. Per the germline V gene, CDR1 is SGHDT and CDR2 is YYEEEE. The CDR3 sequence is 14 residues long. In DNA form, the CDR3 reads TGTGCCAGCAGCCCCGGGACAGGAGGGATCGAGCAGTACTTC. Translated, it gives CASSPGTGGIEQYF.

This sequence joins TRBV5-1 and TRBJ2-3; possibly TRBD1 for D (6 bases). The CDR3 has 15 residues. Germline CDR1 is SGHRS and CDR2 is YFSETQ. V was trimmed by 0 bases and J by 2 bases, leaving 10 bases between them. The CDR3 is CASSLGGPNTDTQYF. The CDR3 region has the DNA TGCGCCAGCAGCTTGGGGGGGCCGAACACAGATACGCAGTATTTT.

The chain couples TRBV12-3 or TRBV12-4 to TRBJ2-2; no clear D gene. The CDR3 has 13 residues. The germline V and J ends were trimmed by 6 bases and 4 bases, with 9 bases remaining between them. The CDR3 spells CASSLSSTGELFF. The CDR3 DNA reads as TGTGCCAGCAGCCTATCCTCCACCGGGGAGCTGTTTTTT.

This clone was detected a few times. The chain is built from TRBV3-1 (or the pseudogene TRBV3-2) and TRBJ1-2; a weak D match, TRBD1 (6 bases). Germline loops: CDR1 LGHDT, CDR2 YNNKEL (reference sequence). There are 13 residues in the CDR3. Trimming cost V 6 bases and J 8 bases, with 16 bases left between them. In DNA, the CDR3 is TGTGCCAGCAGGGGGGGGCAGGGTGGAGGCTACACCTTC. This gives the protein CASRGGQGGGYTF.

The chain couples TRBV7-3 to TRBJ2-3; 10 nucleotides line up with TRBD2. J was trimmed by 3 bases and V by 2 bases; bases with no gene match: 2. The germline CDR1 and CDR2 sequences are SGHTA and FQGTGA. This CDR3 region has 15 residues. DNA of the CDR3: TGTGCCAGCAGCTTAGATAGCGGGGGGACAGATACGCAGTATTTT. Its translation is CASSLDSGGTDTQYF.

This rearrangement joins TRBV6-1 to TRBJ2-7, with 8 bases identical to TRBD1. The germline gives CDR1 MNHNS, CDR2 SASEGT. V trimming: 3 bases; J trimming: 0 bases; junction bases outside the gene matches: 4. The CDR3 totals 15 residues. CDR3 sequence (DNA): TGTGCCAGCAGTGAGACAGGACAGGGCTCCTACGAGCAGTACTTC. Translating it yields CASSETGQGSYEQYF.

The chain links TRBV4-3 to TRBJ2-1; no reliable D call. Germline CDR1 reads LGHNA; CDR2 reads YSLEER. There are 13 residues in the CDR3. Between the trimmed V and J ends, which lost 0 bases and 9 bases, there was a span of 9 bases. CDR3 DNA: TGCGCCAGCAGCCAAGATCCGGCTGGTGAGCAGTTCTTC. This gives the protein CASSQDPAGEQFF.

The gene calls are TRBV7-9 and TRBJ2-3; TRBD2 might be the D (5 bases). Per the germline V gene, CDR1 is SEHNR and CDR2 is FQNEAQ (reference sequence). This CDR3 is 16 amino acids long. V shed 1 base and J shed 4 bases, with 15 bases lying between them. The CDR3 protein is CASSLEGGPTADTQYF. In DNA form, the CDR3 reads TGTGCCAGCAGCTTAGAGGGCGGGCCAACGGCAGATACGCAGTATTTT.

This rearrangement joins TRBV6-2 or TRBV6-3 to TRBJ1-1, with a tentative D call TRBD1 (6 bases). V lost 5 bases and J lost 4, with 17 bases in between. Germline CDR1 reads MNHEY; CDR2 reads SVGEGT. This CDR3 contains 15 residues. The CDR3 sequence: CASSKTPTGFTEAFF. DNA for the CDR3: TGTGCCAGCAGTAAAACTCCGACAGGTTTCACTGAAGCTTTCTTT.